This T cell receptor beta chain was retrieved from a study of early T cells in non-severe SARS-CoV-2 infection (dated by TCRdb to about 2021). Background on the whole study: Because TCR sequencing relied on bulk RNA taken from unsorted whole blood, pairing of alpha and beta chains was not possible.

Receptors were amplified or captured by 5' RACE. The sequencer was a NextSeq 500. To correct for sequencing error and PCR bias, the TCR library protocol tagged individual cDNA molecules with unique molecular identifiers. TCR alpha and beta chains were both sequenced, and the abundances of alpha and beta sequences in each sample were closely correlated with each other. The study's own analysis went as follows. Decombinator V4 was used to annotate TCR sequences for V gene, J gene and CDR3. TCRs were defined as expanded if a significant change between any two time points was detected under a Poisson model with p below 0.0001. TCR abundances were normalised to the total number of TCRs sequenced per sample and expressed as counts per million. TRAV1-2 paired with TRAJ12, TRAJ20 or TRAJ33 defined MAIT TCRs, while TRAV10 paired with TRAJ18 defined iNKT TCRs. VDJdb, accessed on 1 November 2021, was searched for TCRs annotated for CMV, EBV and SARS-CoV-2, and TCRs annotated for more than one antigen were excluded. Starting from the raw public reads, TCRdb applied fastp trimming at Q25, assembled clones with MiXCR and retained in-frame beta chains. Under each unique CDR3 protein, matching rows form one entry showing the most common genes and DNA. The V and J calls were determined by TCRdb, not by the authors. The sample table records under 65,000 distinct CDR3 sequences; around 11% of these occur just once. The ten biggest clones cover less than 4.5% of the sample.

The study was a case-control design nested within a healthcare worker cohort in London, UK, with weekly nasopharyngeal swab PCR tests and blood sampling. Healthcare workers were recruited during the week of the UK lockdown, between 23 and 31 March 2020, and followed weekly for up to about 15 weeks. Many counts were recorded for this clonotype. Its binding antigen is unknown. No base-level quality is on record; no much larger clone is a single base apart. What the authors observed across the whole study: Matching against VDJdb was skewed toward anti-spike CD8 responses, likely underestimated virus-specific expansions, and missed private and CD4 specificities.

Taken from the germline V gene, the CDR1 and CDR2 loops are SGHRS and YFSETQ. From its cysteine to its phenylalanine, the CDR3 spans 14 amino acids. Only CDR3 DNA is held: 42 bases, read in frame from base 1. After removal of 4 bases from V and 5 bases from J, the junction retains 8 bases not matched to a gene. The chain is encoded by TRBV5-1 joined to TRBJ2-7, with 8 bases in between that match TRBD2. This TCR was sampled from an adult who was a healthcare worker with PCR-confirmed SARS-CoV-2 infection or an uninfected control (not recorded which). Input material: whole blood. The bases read TGCGCCAGCAGCGAGACTAGCGTCGAAGACGAGCAGTACTTC. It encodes CASSETSVEDEQYF.